The 29 T cell receptor beta chains below come from one sample, sequenced in a study of brain T cells in children with intractable seizures. Sequenced by immunoSEQ multiplex PCR; TCRdb stores in-frame clones only, minus some. The table lists 340,000 or so clones, over 85% of them singletons, with about 6% in the top ten. The time point here: blood from clinic visit 5 months post-surgery; TSC patient then seizure free. This sample comprised peripheral blood, obtained around 5 months after surgery. The receptor set was obtained from a boy in the first two years of life with tuberous sclerosis and intractable seizures.

The rearrangement joins TRBV5-6 to TRBJ2-7; D gene ambiguous. CDR3 size: 12 residues. V dropped 3 bases and J dropped 5 bases, with 9 bases sitting between them. From germline, CDR1 is SGHDT and CDR2 YYEEEE. CDR3 in DNA: TGTGCCAGCAGCTCCTTTAATAACGAGCAGTACTTC. Residues: CASSSFNNEQYF.

The rearrangement uses TRBV28 and TRBJ1-1; D is ambiguous. This CDR3 has 11 amino acids. Trimming shortened V by 3 bases and J by 11 bases, and 10 bases separated the two germline ends. Per germline, CDR1 MDHEN and CDR2 SYDVKM. The CDR3 region is CASSLTGWAFF. In nucleotides, the CDR3 is TGTGCCAGCAGTTTGACGGGGTGGGCTTTCTTT.

The chain joins TRBV7-6 to TRBJ1-1, with no clear D. The germline V and J ends were trimmed by 4 bases and 1 base, with 10 bases remaining between them. Germline CDR1 SGHVS, CDR2 FNYEAQ. This CDR3 region has 14 residues. CDR3 sequence: CASSSRAGNTEAFF. The CDR3 bases are TGTGCCAGCAGCTCAAGGGCAGGGAACACTGAAGCTTTCTTT. Drawing the rest from reference TRBV7-6 and TRBJ1-1, the complete variable domain is GAGVSQSPRYKVTKRGQDVALRCDPISGHVSLYWYRQALGQGPEFLTYFNYEAQQDKSGLPNDRFSAERPEGSISTLTIQRTEQRDSAMYRCASSSRAGNTEAFFGQGTRLTVV.

This clone was recorded only once. The chain carries TRBV3-1 (or the pseudogene TRBV3-2) and TRBJ1-2, with TRBD1 as a possible D gene (5 bases). Germline values: CDR1 LGHDT, CDR2 YNNKEL (reference sequence). This CDR3 has 13 residues. The V gene lost 1 base and the J gene lost 7 bases, with 10 bases spanning the gap. CDR3 DNA: TGTGCCAGCAGCCAAGCGGGGGAGACTGGCTACACCTTC. Translating it yields CASSQAGETGYTF.

The V call is TRBV6-5, the J call TRBJ2-7; 11 bases line up with TRBD1. CDR1 MNHEY and CDR2 SVGAGI come from the germline V gene. The CDR3 totals 15 residues. V was clipped by 7 bases and J by 3 bases; unmatched bases: 8. The CDR3 DNA reads as TGTGCCAGCAACCCACAGGGACAGGGGGTCTACGAGCAGTACTTC. Encoded protein: CASNPQGQGVYEQYF.

The chain is built from TRBV6-5 and TRBJ2-3, with 10 bases that match TRBD1. CDR1 and CDR2 (germline): MNHEY, SVGAGI. V gave up 7 bases and J gave up 9 bases; unmatched junction bases: 10. This CDR3 contains 14 residues. CDR3 region: CASTDPGTGETQYF. DNA for the CDR3: TGTGCCAGCACAGATCCCGGGACAGGGGAAACGCAGTATTTT.

The chain links TRBV27 to TRBJ1-2, with D hard to call. The V and J ends lost 6 bases and 4 bases respectively, with 12 bases between them. The CDR3 is made up of 13 amino acids. From germline, CDR1 is MNHEY and CDR2 SMNVEV (reference sequence). The CDR3 nucleotides are TGTGCCAGCAGCCTCGGGTCCGGCTATGGCTACACCTTC. As protein: CASSLGSGYGYTF.

V usage is TRBV19 and J usage is TRBJ1-1, with 7 bases matching TRBD1. The V gene's germline CDR1 is LNHDA and CDR2 SQIVND (reference sequence). Trimming cost V 5 bases and J 5 bases; bases outside gene matches: 8. This CDR3 has 14 amino acids. The CDR3, as DNA: TGTGCCAGTAGTGTTACAGGGGTGCTAACTGAAGCTTTCTTT. It translates to CASSVTGVLTEAFF.

The CDR3 protein is CASSREQGSSPLHF. CDR3 DNA sequence: TGTGCCAGTAGTAGGGAGCAAGGATCTTCACCCCTCCACTTT. The rearrangement uses TRBV19 and TRBJ1-6; D unclear. V was cut by 4 bases and J by 9 bases, with 13 bases left in between. The CDR3 runs to 14 residues. Looked up from germline, CDR1 is LNHDA and CDR2 is SQIVND (reference sequence).

CDR3 protein: CASSQDPANYGYTF. The CDR3 DNA is TGTGCCAGCAGCCAAGATCCTGCTAACTATGGCTACACCTTC. This chain links TRBV3-1 (or the pseudogene TRBV3-2) with TRBJ1-2; D unclear. The V gene's germline CDR1 is LGHDT and CDR2 YNNKEL (reference sequence). This CDR3 has 14 amino acids. V dropped 0 bases and J dropped 0 bases, with 5 bases sitting between them.

The CDR3 nucleotides read TGTGCCAGTAAAGCGGGGCCCTCCTACAATGAGCAGTTCTTC. Residues: CASKAGPSYNEQFF. J is TRBJ2-1 and V is TRBV19; 7 positions match TRBD2. J gave up 0 bases and V 7 bases, and 3 bases lay outside the gene matches. The CDR3 is 14 amino acids. The germline gives CDR1 LNHDA, CDR2 SQIVND (reference sequence).

The genes are TRBV6-5 and TRBJ2-3; 9 bases are shared with TRBD2. This CDR3 has 16 amino acids. Germline V gene sequence: CDR1 MNHEY, CDR2 SVGAGI. The J segment lost 4 bases and the V segment lost 2 bases, leaving 7 bases of the junction unmatched. The CDR3 DNA follows: TGTGCCAGCAGTTACGGGGCGGGAGGGGCTGCAGATACGCAGTATTTT. Amino acid sequence: CASSYGAGGAADTQYF.

V gene TRBV11-2 combines with J gene TRBJ2-4, with TRBD2 as a possible D gene (5 bases). V was clipped by 5 bases and J by 7 bases, with 18 bases between them. The CDR3 consists of 15 residues. Germline lookup yields CDR1 SGHAT and CDR2 FQNNGV. DNA for the CDR3: TGTGCCAGCAGCCCCCATCGGGCGGACTGGAACATTCAGTACTTC. Its translation is CASSPHRADWNIQYF.

V and J are TRBV12-3 or TRBV12-4 and TRBJ2-3; D is uncertain. Between the trimmed V and J ends, which lost 5 bases and 6 bases, there was a span of 9 bases. The CDR3 spans 12 residues. CDR3 loop: CASSPPGDTQYF. The CDR3 DNA reads as TGTGCCAGCAGTCCCCCCGGCGATACGCAGTATTTT.

The chain is built from TRBV19 and TRBJ1-2; perhaps TRBD1 as D (6 bases). The ends were cut back, 3 bases at V and 8 bases at J, with 13 bases in the middle. Germline V lookup: CDR1 LNHDA, CDR2 SQIVND (reference sequence). The CDR3 consists of 13 residues. CDR3 sequence reads: CASSIGRGEGYTF. The CDR3 bases are TGTGCCAGTAGTATTGGCAGGGGAGAGGGCTACACCTTC.

This chain connects TRBV7-9 to TRBJ2-5, with 9 nucleotides matching TRBD1. V trimming: 5 bases; J trimming: 4 bases; junction bases outside the gene matches: 11. The CDR3 has 16 residues. Germline CDR1 is SEHNR and CDR2 is FQNEAQ (reference sequence). CDR3 DNA sequence: TGTGCCAGCAGCCTAATCAAAAGGACAGGGGTAGAGACCCAGTACTTC. It yields the protein CASSLIKRTGVETQYF.

CDR3 sequence reads: CASSETGGEQYF. The CDR3 DNA follows: TGTGCCAGCAGCGAAACAGGGGGCGAGCAGTACTTC. V and J are TRBV11-3 and TRBJ2-7; 8 bases match TRBD1. The CDR3 totals 12 residues. Germline lookup yields CDR1 SGHNT and CDR2 YENEEA. Unmatched junction bases numbered 3, after V lost 5 bases and J lost 6 bases.

The rearrangement links TRBV7-2 to TRBJ2-7; 11 nucleotides match TRBD2. This CDR3 comprises 15 residues. Germline loops: CDR1 SGHTA, CDR2 FQGNSA. V gave up 4 bases and J gave up 6 bases; unmatched junction bases: 8. CDR3 region: CASSSFPSGRSEQYF. The CDR3 DNA sequence: TGTGCCAGCAGCTCGTTCCCTAGCGGGAGGAGCGAGCAGTACTTC.

The chain combines TRBV12-5 with TRBJ1-3; no clear D gene. The V gene's germline CDR1 is LGHNT and CDR2 FRNRAP. The germline V and J ends were trimmed by 4 bases and 4 bases, with 20 bases remaining between them. This CDR3 spans 17 amino acids. This CDR3 is CASGWGGLLLPGNTIYF. For the CDR3, the DNA is TGTGCTAGTGGTTGGGGAGGACTCCTTTTGCCCGGAAACACCATATATTTT.

The chain is built from TRBV2 and TRBJ2-3, with D hard to call. CDR3 length equals 13 residues. Between the trimmed V and J ends, which lost 9 bases and 2 bases, there was a span of 12 bases. Germline V lookup: CDR1 SNHLY, CDR2 FYNNEI. CDR3 coding DNA: TGTGCCAGAGGAGTGTCTTCCACAGATACGCAGTATTTT. Its protein is CARGVSSTDTQYF.

This chain links TRBV6-5 with TRBJ1-5; no clear D gene. Per the germline V gene, CDR1 is MNHEY and CDR2 is SVGAGI. The CDR3 consists of 13 residues. Trimming shortened V by 6 bases and J by 9 bases, and 15 bases separated the two germline ends. CDR3 amino acids: CASRESLNLPQHF. In nucleotides, the CDR3 is TGTGCCAGCAGGGAGTCCCTCAACCTGCCCCAGCATTTT.

The chain combines TRBV4-2 with TRBJ2-5, with no clear D. The CDR3 runs 15 residues. Germline values: CDR1 LGHNA, CDR2 YNFKEQ. V was clipped by 0 bases and J by 7 bases, with 15 bases between them. Here the CDR3 DNA reads TGTGCCAGCAGCCAAGAGATAGAGGCACGCGGGACCCAGTACTTC. It yields the protein CASSQEIEARGTQYF.

The V call is TRBV4-1, the J call TRBJ1-6; D gene unclear. Trimming pared 1 base from V and 0 bases from J, leaving 7 bases between. Germline CDR1 reads MGHRA; CDR2 reads YSYEKL. The CDR3 runs to 16 residues. The CDR3 loop reads CASSQGPSSYNSPLHF. The CDR3 DNA follows: TGCGCCAGCAGCCAAGGACCAAGCTCCTATAATTCACCCCTCCACTTT.

CDR3 protein: CAWSDPGLVLNNEQFF. The CDR3, as DNA: TGTGCCTGGAGCGACCCTGGACTAGTTTTAAACAATGAGCAGTTCTTC. V usage is TRBV30 and J usage is TRBJ2-1; 7 nucleotides align to TRBD2. Germline V gene data show CDR1 as GTSNPN and CDR2 as SVGIG (reference sequence). The CDR3 is made up of 16 amino acids. The junction had 13 bases not matched to a gene; V was cut back by 3 bases and J by 5 bases.

The rearrangement uses TRBV29-1 and TRBJ2-5; the D is unclear. Trimming shortened V by 7 bases and J by 5 bases, and 11 bases separated the two germline ends. The CDR3 loop spans 11 amino acids. Germline V gene lookup returns CDR1 SQVTM and CDR2 ANQGSEA. CDR3 bases: TGCAGCGCCCCATTGGGGGAGACCCAGTACTTC. Translating gives CSAPLGETQYF.

This rearrangement joins TRBV20-1 to TRBJ2-5; D is possibly TRBD1 or TRBD2 (5 bases each). Germline CDR1 is DFQATT and CDR2 is SNEGSKA (reference sequence). The CDR3 is 15 residues long. V dropped 3 bases and J dropped 4 bases, with 18 bases sitting between them. The CDR3 here is CSASSLGDLVETQYF. CDR3 sequence (DNA): TGCAGTGCTAGTAGTCTGGGGGACCTGGTAGAGACCCAGTACTTC.

This rearrangement joins TRBV2 to TRBJ1-1; TRBD1 agrees at 7 bases. The CDR3 spans 14 residues. J gave up 2 bases and V 6 bases, and 6 bases lay outside the gene matches. Germline V CDR1 and CDR2: SNHLY, FYNNEI. The CDR3 loop reads CASRLTGHNTEAFF. In DNA, the CDR3 is TGTGCCAGCAGGCTGACAGGGCATAACACTGAAGCTTTCTTT.

This clone showed up just once. The genes are TRBV25-1 and TRBJ2-1; D unresolved. The V gene's germline CDR1 is MGHDK and CDR2 SYGVNS. V shed 6 bases and J shed 8 bases, with 20 bases lying between them. The length of the CDR3 is 15 residues. The CDR3 nucleotides are TGTGCCAGCAGGATCACGTCAACCTCCTTGGATGAGCAGTTCTTC. This gives the protein CASRITSTSLDEQFF.

This chain uses TRBV7-9 with TRBJ2-2; tentatively, D is TRBD1 (5 bases). The V end was cut by 5 bases, the J end by 9 bases, with 10 bases between. Germline CDR1 reads SEHNR; CDR2 reads FQNEAQ (reference sequence). This CDR3 has 12 residues. Written as DNA, the CDR3 is TGTGCCAGCAGCCGTAGGGGAAGGGAGCTGTTTTTT. Protein product: CASSRRGRELFF.